Sequencing of this TCR beta chain was carried out in a study of T-cell reconstitution after alpha-beta-depleted transplantation in children. Study outcomes and limitations: Expanded clones from the graft, numbering several hundred, reportedly supplied alpha-beta T cells about two months after transplant. At one year after transplant, newly produced T cells mostly accounted for T-cell counts and diversity. From surviving recipient T cells and thymic progenitors came the high day-60 TCRbeta diversity observed in some patients.

Comments on this clonotype: What it recognizes is unknown.

This sample's TCRbeta library carried unique molecular identifier barcodes. TCRdb reprocessed the PCR reads via MiXCR and lists one record per CDR3 protein. The table has 550,000 to 600,000 distinct CDR3 sequences, 20% to 25% seen once. The specimen was PBMCs, mostly from graft donor cells, collected 360 days after TCRalphabeta/CD19-depleted stem cell transplant. The receptor was isolated from a boy less than two years old who had a stem cell transplant for acute myeloid leukemia, so the T cells may come from the graft donor.

CDR3 bases: TGTGCCAGCAGCTTAGAGGTTAGGACCAGGCAGGGGAGGACCGAGACCCAGTACTTC. Residues: CASSLEVRTRQGRTETQYF. The J gene is TRBJ2-5, the V gene TRBV7-6; D is tentatively TRBD1 or TRBD2 (6 bases each). V was cut by 1 base and J by 5 bases, with 26 bases left in between. CDR3 size: 19 residues. CDR1 is SGHVS, CDR2 FNYEAQ, per germline.